Given below is one T cell receptor (beta chain) in context. These data come from a study of cytomegalovirus exposure and HLA in healthy donors. The CDR3 has 16 residues. Germline assignment: CDR1 SGHTA and CDR2 FQGNSA. Trimming took 5 bases from V and 0 from J; bases not matched to a gene: 5. The study ran its PCR with 60 Vbeta and 13 Jbeta primers. The method was immunoSEQ multiplex PCR; TCRdb's version includes in-frame clones alone and lacks a portion of them. This sample has some 78,000 clones, with around 68% found just once. The TCR originated in a man aged 35-49 years in good health and CMV-seropositive. The chain combines TRBV7-2 with TRBJ2-3; TRBD2 matches at 10 bases. Input material: PBMCs. The CDR3 sequence is CASSQQLAGSTDTQYF. CDR3 nucleotide sequence: TGTGCCAGCAGCCAGCAACTAGCGGGGAGCACAGATACGCAGTATTTT.